These 19 T cell receptor beta chains originate from one sample sequenced in a study of Tregs in tolerant kidney transplant recipients. Clones were sequenced by immunoSEQ multiplex PCR, and TCRdb holds only the in-frame ones, with some missing. The listing records roughly 6,700 clones. Mixed chimerism was transient after nonmyeloablative marrow transplants from related graft donors. The sequenced sample was CD4+ T cells from blood (PBMCs), obtained 6 months after the transplant. These receptors all stem from a human patient who received a combined kidney and bone marrow transplant. Part of the T cells may come from the graft donor.

This clone is classed as medium-sized by frequency. This CDR3 is CSARKISGTADTQYF. The part of the CDR3 DNA that was read is TGCAGTGCTAGAAAAATTAGCGGGACGGCAGATACG. V usage is TRBV20-1 and J usage is TRBJ2-3; 8 bases fit TRBD2. The CDR3 is cut off 3 residues early in the read; its end comes from the germline J gene. Trimming took 2 bases from V and 4 from J; bases not matched to a gene: 8. This CDR3 spans 15 amino acids. CDR1 is DFQATT, CDR2 SNEGSKA, per germline (reference sequence).

Notes on this clone: The CDR3 end is not reached by the read, which stops 3 residues before it; the germline J gene fills it in. The chain has TRBV4-1 and TRBJ1-5; 8 bases agree with TRBD1. The germline CDR1 and CDR2 sequences are MGHRA and YSYEKL. The CDR3 consists of 16 residues. V trimming: 4 bases; J trimming: 7 bases; junction bases outside the gene matches: 12. CDR3 protein: CASSPGFQGARQPQHF. The CDR3 DNA, read in part, is TGCGCCAGCAGCCCGGGGTTTCAGGGGGCACGGCAGCCC.

As concerns this clone: Read data end 3 residues before the CDR3 end; the end is taken from the germline J gene. The genes are TRBV5-4 and TRBJ2-7, with 10 bases identical to TRBD1. This CDR3 spans 16 amino acids. Germline-derived CDR1 and CDR2 are SGHNT and YYREEE (reference sequence). V dropped 2 bases and J dropped 5; count of bases not matched to a gene: 10. The CDR3 bases that were read are TGTGCCAGCAGCTTCCCTCTGGGACAGGGGTGCGACGAG. Its translation: CASSFPLGQGCDE. The full CDR3 reads CASSFPLGQGCDEQYF.

Notes on this clone: The sequence runs out 3 residues before the end of the CDR3; the remainder is reconstructed from the germline J gene. The rearrangement uses TRBV4-1 and TRBJ1-5; TRBD1 might be the D (5 bases). CDR1 and CDR2 (germline): MGHRA, YSYEKL. Trimming stripped 0 bases from V and 4 bases from J, with 10 bases between. This CDR3 region has 15 residues. The CDR3 region is CASSQDRAANQPQHF. The sequenced part of the CDR3 DNA is TGCGCCAGCAGCCAAGACAGGGCAGCTAATCAGCCC.

As concerns this clone: The read ends 3 residues early relative to the CDR3; the germline J gene fills the gap. V and J are TRBV5-1 and TRBJ1-3, with D unresolved. Trimming left V 3 bases short and J 0 bases short, with 10 bases between. There are 15 residues in the CDR3. Germline CDR1 SGHRS, CDR2 YFSETQ. The covered CDR3 bases are TGCGCCAGCAGCTGGACCGGGGACTCTGGAAACACC. Translating it yields CASSWTGDSGNT. The complete CDR3 protein is CASSWTGDSGNTIYF.

Of note for this clone: The DNA ends 3 residues before the CDR3 does, and the rest of the CDR3 is filled in from the germline J gene. J is TRBJ1-1 and V is TRBV7-9, with TRBD1 matching over 8 bases. The CDR3 extends over 14 amino acids. Germline CDR1 and CDR2: SEHNR and FQNEAQ (reference sequence). The part of the CDR3 DNA that was read is TGTGCCAGCAGCCGACCACAGGGGGGGAACGGA. Residues: CASSRPQGGNG. In full, the CDR3 reads CASSRPQGGNGAFF.

This clone registers medium-sized by frequency. Read sequence stops 3 residues before the CDR3 end, and the germline J gene provides the missing end. The gene calls are TRBV20-1 and TRBJ2-3, with D possibly TRBD2 on 6 matching bases. The CDR3 spans 12 residues. Germline loops: CDR1 DFQATT, CDR2 SNEGSKA (reference sequence). V dropped 5 bases and J dropped 4 bases, with 10 bases sitting between them. The sequenced CDR3 bases are TGCAGTGCTCGGACGGGGGCAGATACG. It encodes CSARTGADT. The entire CDR3 is CSARTGADTQYF.

On this clone itself: The read ends 3 residues before the CDR3 terminus; that terminus is restored from the germline J gene. V gene TRBV18 combines with J gene TRBJ2-5; D is unclear. The CDR3 is 12 residues long. Trimming left V 2 bases short and J 4 bases short, with 5 bases between. Germline V lookup: CDR1 KGHSH, CDR2 LQKENI. CDR3 loop: CASSPSGETQYF. The DNA read from the CDR3 is TGTGCCAGCTCACCATCGGGAGAGACC.

The covered CDR3 bases are TGTGCCAGCTCACCCAACCGGGACTCCGAG. This codes for CASSPNRDSE. Given in full, the CDR3 is CASSPNRDSEQYF. The chain employs TRBV18 and TRBJ2-7, with TRBD2 as a possible D gene (6 bases). Read coverage stops 3 residues before the CDR3 terminus; the germline J gene supplies the remainder. Germline V CDR1 and CDR2: KGHSH, LQKENI. This CDR3 spans 13 amino acids. The V gene lost 3 bases and the J gene lost 6 bases, with 12 bases spanning the gap.

Comment on this clone: From the germline J gene comes the end of the CDR3, since the read stops 3 residues before it. The chain uses TRBV7-2 and TRBJ1-2, with D possibly matching TRBD1 (5 bases). The V and J ends lost 3 bases and 4 bases respectively, with 9 bases between them. The CDR3 loop spans 13 amino acids. The V gene's germline CDR1 is SGHTA and CDR2 FQGNSA. This CDR3 reads CASSFGGGYGYTF. The part of the CDR3 DNA that was read is TGTGCCAGCAGCTTCGGGGGAGGCTATGGC.

According to its frequency, this clone is medium-sized. Read coverage stops 3 residues before the CDR3 terminus; the germline J gene supplies the remainder. This chain uses TRBV28 with TRBJ1-5, with no clear D. Germline V gives CDR1 MDHEN, CDR2 SYDVKM. V was clipped by 6 bases and J by 3 bases, with 15 bases between them. This CDR3 contains 15 residues. CDR3 DNA, as far as it was read: TGTGCCAGCAGGGACTCTGGGAGAGACAATCAGCCC. Translation gives CASRDSGRDNQP. From start to end, the CDR3 is CASRDSGRDNQPQHF.

In the case of this clone: The CDR3 is cut off 3 residues early in the read; its end comes from the germline J gene. The chain uses TRBV5-4 and TRBJ2-7, with 9 bases fitting TRBD2. This CDR3 has 16 amino acids. With 4 bases clipped from V and 3 bases from J, the junction kept 11 bases outside the gene matches. The germline V gene encodes CDR1 SGHNT and CDR2 YYREEE (reference sequence). The covered CDR3 bases are TGTGCCAGCAGCGCCGGTTTTAGCGGGAGCTTCTACGAG. It is translated as CASSAGFSGSFYE. The whole CDR3 reads CASSAGFSGSFYEQYF.

Notes on this clone: The read stops 3 residues short of the end of the CDR3; the missing end is completed from the germline J gene. The chain carries TRBV28 and TRBJ2-1; 11 bases fit TRBD2. CDR3 length: 17 residues. With V trimmed by 8 bases and J by 3 bases, 12 bases remained unmatched. Germline loops: CDR1 MDHEN, CDR2 SYDVKM. CDR3 DNA (partial): TGTGCCAGCCGTTGGGCTAGCGGGAGGAGGGGCTACAATGAG. It codes for CASRWASGRRGYNE. The whole CDR3 sequence is CASRWASGRRGYNEQFF.

Worth noting for this clone: The CDR3 is cut off 3 residues early in the read; its end comes from the germline J gene. The V and J genes are TRBV5-4 and TRBJ1-1, with unresolved D. CDR3 length: 12 amino acids. In germline, CDR1 is SGHNT, CDR2 YYREEE (reference sequence). V lost 2 bases, J lost 1 base, and 3 bases lay in between. CDR3 DNA (partial): TGTGCCAGCAGCTTCAGGAACACTGAA. It codes for CASSFRNTE. Given in full, the CDR3 is CASSFRNTEAFF.

As to this clone: The read falls 3 residues short of the CDR3 end, and the missing part is taken from the germline J gene. This chain links TRBV12-3 or TRBV12-4 with TRBJ1-4, with 10 positions matching TRBD1. With V trimmed by 2 bases and J by 8 bases, 5 bases remained unmatched. The CDR3 is made up of 15 amino acids. The sequenced part of the CDR3 DNA is TGTGCCAGCAGTTTAACGACAGGGGGCCGAGAAAAA. Translating it yields CASSLTTGGREK. The CDR3 in full is CASSLTTGGREKLFF.

With regard to this clone: The read comes to an end 3 residues before the CDR3 does, leaving the germline J gene to fill in the end. This chain uses TRBV7-6 with TRBJ1-5; TRBD1 agrees at 12 bases. Germline loops: CDR1 SGHVS, CDR2 FNYEAQ. After removal of 4 bases from V and 1 base from J, the junction contained 8 bases not matched to a gene. This CDR3 is 18 amino acids long. CDR3 sequence: CASSSGTGGALSNQPQHF. The part of the CDR3 DNA that was read is TGTGCCAGCAGCTCCGGGACAGGGGGCGCCTTGAGCAATCAGCCC.

Regarding this clone: The read finishes 3 residues shy of the CDR3 end, and the germline J gene is used to complete it. This chain connects TRBV7-7 to TRBJ2-2, with TRBD2 matching over 8 bases. J gave up 6 bases and V 4 bases, and 4 bases lay outside the gene matches. The germline V gene encodes CDR1 SSHAT and CDR2 FNYEAQ (reference sequence). This CDR3 has 14 residues. The covered CDR3 bases are TGTGCCAGCAGCTCGGGACTAGTGGCCGGGGAG. Translated, it gives CASSSGLVAGE. The entire CDR3 reads CASSSGLVAGELFF.

On this clone: Coverage ceases 3 residues before the CDR3 finishes, and the germline J gene fills in the end. The V call is TRBV7-9, the J call TRBJ2-5, with D possibly matching TRBD2 (6 bases). CDR1 is SEHNR, CDR2 FQNEAQ, per germline (reference sequence). The CDR3 loop spans 15 amino acids. V was shortened by 2 bases and J by 5 bases, with 15 bases between the two germline ends. The CDR3 region is CASSLTGAVVETQYF. CDR3 bases read: TGTGCCAGCAGCTTAACGGGAGCGGTGGTGGAGACC. The complete variable domain, with remaining parts taken from reference TRBV7-9 and TRBJ2-5, reads DTGVSQNPRHKITKRGQNVTFRCDPISEHNRLYWYRQTLGQGPEFLTYFQNEAQLEKSRLLSDRFSAERPKGSFSTLEIQRTEQGDSAMYLCASSLTGAVVETQYFGPGTRLLVL.

This clone is classed as medium-sized by frequency. The CDR3 extends 3 residues past the end of the read, so its final part is completed from the germline J gene. The chain links TRBV7-3 to TRBJ1-1; 9 bases map to TRBD1. CDR3 length equals 15 residues. CDR1 and CDR2 from the germline V gene are SGHTA and FQGTGA. The junction had 7 bases not matched to a gene; V was cut back by 2 bases and J by 6 bases. The CDR3 protein is CASSLGTGYRSEAFF. CDR3 DNA (partial): TGTGCCAGCAGCTTAGGGACAGGGTATCGATCTGAA.